The sequence of this TCR beta chain was determined in a study of T cell changes during pregnancy in multiple sclerosis. Profiling relied on immunoSEQ multiplex PCR, and the TCRdb table lists in-frame clones only, not all of them. The sample has roughly 60,000 clones, 92% seen once. Trimming at V came to 0 bases and at J to 7 bases, leaving 4 bases not matched to a gene. Germline values: CDR1 LGHNA, CDR2 YNFKEQ. The CDR3 is 15 residues long. The receptor was isolated from a female donor with multiple sclerosis, enrolled in a pregnancy study. The V call is TRBV4-2, the J call TRBJ2-1; TRBD1 agrees at 9 bases. Sequencing used peripheral blood, obtained in the second trimester of pregnancy. This CDR3 reads CASSQEQGAWNEQFF. DNA for the CDR3: TGTGCCAGCAGCCAAGAACAGGGGGCTTGGAATGAGCAGTTCTTC.